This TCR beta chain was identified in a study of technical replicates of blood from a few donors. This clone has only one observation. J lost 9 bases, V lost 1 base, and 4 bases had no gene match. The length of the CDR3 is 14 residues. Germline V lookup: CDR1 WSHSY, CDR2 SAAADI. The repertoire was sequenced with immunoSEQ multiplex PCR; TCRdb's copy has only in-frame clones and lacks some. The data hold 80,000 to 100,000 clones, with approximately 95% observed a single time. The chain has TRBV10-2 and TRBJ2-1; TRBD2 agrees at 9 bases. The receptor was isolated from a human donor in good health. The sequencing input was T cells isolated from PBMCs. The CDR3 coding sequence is TGCGCCAGCAGTGAGTTTGCGGGAGGGTTTGAGCAGTTCTTC. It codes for CASSEFAGGFEQFF.